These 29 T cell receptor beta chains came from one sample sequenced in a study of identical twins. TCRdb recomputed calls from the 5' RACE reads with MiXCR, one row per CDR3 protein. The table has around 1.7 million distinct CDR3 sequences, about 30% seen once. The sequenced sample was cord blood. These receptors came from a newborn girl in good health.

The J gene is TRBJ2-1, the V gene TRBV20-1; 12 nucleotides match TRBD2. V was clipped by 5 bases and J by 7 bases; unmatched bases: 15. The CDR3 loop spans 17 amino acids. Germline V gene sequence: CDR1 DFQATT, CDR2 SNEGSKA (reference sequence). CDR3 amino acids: CSAPEVGLAGLKNEQFF. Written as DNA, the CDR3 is TGCAGTGCTCCAGAAGTTGGACTAGCGGGATTAAAGAATGAGCAGTTCTTC.

The CDR3 here is CASSFIYKGPINNYGYTF. The CDR3 DNA reads TGCGCCAGCAGCTTTATCTATAAGGGGCCAATAAATAACTATGGCTACACCTTC. This rearrangement joins TRBV5-1 to TRBJ1-2, with D possibly being TRBD1 (5 bases). The CDR3 runs to 18 residues. Germline V gene lookup returns CDR1 SGHRS and CDR2 YFSETQ. Trimming removed 2 bases at V and 1 base at J, with 21 bases between. Full variable domain (outside the CDR3, taken from reference TRBV5-1 and TRBJ1-2): KAGVTQTPRYLIKTRGQQVTLSCSPISGHRSVSWYQQTPGQGLQFLFEYFSETQRNKGNFPGRFSGRQFSNSRSEMNVSTLELGDSALYLCASSFIYKGPINNYGYTFGSGTRLTVV.

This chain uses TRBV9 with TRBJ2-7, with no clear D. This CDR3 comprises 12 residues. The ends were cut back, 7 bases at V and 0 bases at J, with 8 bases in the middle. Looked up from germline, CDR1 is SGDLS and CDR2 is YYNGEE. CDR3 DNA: TGTGCCAGCGGCTCCACCTCCTACGAGCAGTACTTC. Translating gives CASGSTSYEQYF. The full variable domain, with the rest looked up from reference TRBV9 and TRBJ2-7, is DSGVTQTPKHLITATGQRVTLRCSPRSGDLSVYWYQQSLDQGLQFLIQYYNGEERAKGNILERFSAQQFPDLHSELNLSSLELGDSALYFCASGSTSYEQYFGPGTRLTVT.

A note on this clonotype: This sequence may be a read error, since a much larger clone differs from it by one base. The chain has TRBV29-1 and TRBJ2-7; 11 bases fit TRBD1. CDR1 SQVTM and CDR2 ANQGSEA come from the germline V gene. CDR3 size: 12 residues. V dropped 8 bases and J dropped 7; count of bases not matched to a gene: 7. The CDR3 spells CSLRTGGNEQYF. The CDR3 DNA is TGCAGCCTACGGACAGGGGGCAATGAGCAGTACTTC.

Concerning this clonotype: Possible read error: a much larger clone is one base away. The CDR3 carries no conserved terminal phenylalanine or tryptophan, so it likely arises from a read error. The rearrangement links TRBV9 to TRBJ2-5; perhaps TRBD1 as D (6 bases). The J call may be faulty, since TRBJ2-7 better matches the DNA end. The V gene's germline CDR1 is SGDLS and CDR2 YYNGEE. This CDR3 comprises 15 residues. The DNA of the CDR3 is TGTGCCAGCAGCGTATTGGACAGCGTTGTTGACGAGCAGTACTAC. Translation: CASSVLDSVVDEQYY.

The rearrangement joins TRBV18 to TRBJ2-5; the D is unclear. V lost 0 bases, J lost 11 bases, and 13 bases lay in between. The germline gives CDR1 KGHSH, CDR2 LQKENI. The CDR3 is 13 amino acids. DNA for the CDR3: TGTGCCAGCTCACCACCCGCAGGCGATGAGCAGTACTTC. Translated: CASSPPAGDEQYF.

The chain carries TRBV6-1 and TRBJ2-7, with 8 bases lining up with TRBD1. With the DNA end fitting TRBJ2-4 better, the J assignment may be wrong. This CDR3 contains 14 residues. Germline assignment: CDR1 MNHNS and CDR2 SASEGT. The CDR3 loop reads CASSEWDRNNIQYF. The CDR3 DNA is TGTGCCAGCAGTGAATGGGACAGGAATAACATTCAGTACTTC.

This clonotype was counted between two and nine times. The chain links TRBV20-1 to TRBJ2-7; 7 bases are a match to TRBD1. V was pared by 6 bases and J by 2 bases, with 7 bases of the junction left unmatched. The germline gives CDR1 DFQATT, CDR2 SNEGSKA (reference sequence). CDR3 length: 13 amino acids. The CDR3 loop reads CSAFGDRAYEQYF. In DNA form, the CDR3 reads TGCAGTGCCTTTGGCGACAGGGCCTACGAGCAGTACTTC.

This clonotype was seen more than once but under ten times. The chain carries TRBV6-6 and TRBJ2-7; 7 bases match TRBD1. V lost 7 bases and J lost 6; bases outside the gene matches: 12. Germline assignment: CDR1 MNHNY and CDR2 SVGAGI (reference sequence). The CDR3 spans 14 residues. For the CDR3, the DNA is TGTGCCAGCACCAAGGGGGCTCCACCTTGCGAGCAGTACTTC. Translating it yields CASTKGAPPCEQYF.

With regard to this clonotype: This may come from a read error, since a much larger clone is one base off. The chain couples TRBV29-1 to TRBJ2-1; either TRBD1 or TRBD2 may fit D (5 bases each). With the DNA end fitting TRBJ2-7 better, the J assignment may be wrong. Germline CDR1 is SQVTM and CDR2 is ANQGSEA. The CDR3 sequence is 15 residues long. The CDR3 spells CSVEDLRAGSNEQYF. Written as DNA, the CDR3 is TGCAGCGTTGAAGATCTGAGGGCAGGGAGCAATGAGCAGTACTTC.

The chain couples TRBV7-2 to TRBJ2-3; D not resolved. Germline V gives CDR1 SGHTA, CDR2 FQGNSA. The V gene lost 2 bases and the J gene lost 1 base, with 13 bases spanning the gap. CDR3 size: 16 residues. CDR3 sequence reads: CASSLHGVVGTDTQYF. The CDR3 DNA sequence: TGTGCCAGCAGCTTACATGGGGTGGTAGGCACAGATACGCAGTATTTT. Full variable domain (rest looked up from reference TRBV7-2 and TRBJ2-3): GAGVSQSPSNKVTEKGKDVELRCDPISGHTALYWYRQSLGQGLEFLIYFQGNSAPDKSGLPSDRFSAERTGGSVSTLTIQRTQQEDSAVYLCASSLHGVVGTDTQYFGPGTRLTVL.

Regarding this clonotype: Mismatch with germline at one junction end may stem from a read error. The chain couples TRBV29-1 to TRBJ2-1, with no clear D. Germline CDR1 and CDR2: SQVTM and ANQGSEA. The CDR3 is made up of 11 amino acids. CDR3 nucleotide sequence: TGCGGCGTCGACTCCTACAATGAGCAGTTCTTC. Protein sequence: CGVDSYNEQFF.

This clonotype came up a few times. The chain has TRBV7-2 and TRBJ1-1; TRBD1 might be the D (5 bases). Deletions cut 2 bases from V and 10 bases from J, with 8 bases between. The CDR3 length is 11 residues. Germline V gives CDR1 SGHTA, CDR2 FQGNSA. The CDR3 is CASSLIGGAFF. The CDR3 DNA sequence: TGTGCCAGCAGCTTAATCGGGGGAGCTTTCTTT.

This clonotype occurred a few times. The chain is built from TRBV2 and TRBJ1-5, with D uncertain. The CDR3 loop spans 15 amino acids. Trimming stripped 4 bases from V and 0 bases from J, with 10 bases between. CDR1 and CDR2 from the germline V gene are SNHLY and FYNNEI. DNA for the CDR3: TGTGCCAGCAGTGCAAGGCACTATAGCAATCAGCCCCAGCATTTT. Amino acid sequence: CASSARHYSNQPQHF.

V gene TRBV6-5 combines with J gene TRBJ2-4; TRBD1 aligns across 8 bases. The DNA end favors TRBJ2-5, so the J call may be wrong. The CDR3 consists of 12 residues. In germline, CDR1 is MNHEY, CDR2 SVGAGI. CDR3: CASGGTGETQYF. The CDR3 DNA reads TGTGCCAGCGGAGGGACAGGAGAGACCCAGTACTTC.

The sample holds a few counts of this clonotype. CDR3 DNA sequence: TGTGCCAGCAGTTATTTCCGGGGACTAGTCAGGGACAATGAGCAGTTCTTC. Translated, it gives CASSYFRGLVRDNEQFF. The gene calls are TRBV6-5 and TRBJ2-1, with 8 positions matching TRBD2. The ends lost 3 bases at V and 5 bases at J; junction bases unmatched: 12. Germline CDR1 MNHEY, CDR2 SVGAGI. The CDR3 runs 17 residues.

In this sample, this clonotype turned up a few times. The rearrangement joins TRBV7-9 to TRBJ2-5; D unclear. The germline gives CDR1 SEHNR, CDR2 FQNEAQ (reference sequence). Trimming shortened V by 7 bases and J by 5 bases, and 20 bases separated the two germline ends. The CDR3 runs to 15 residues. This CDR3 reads CASTPVADGIETQYF. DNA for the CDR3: TGTGCCAGCACCCCCGTGGCGGATGGTATCGAGACCCAGTACTTC.

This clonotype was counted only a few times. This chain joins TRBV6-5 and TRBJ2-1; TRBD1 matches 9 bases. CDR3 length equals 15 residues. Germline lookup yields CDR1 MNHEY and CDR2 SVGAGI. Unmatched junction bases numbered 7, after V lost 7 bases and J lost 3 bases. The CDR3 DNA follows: TGTGCCAGCACCCTGGACAGGGGACACTACAATGAGCAGTTCTTC. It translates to CASTLDRGHYNEQFF.

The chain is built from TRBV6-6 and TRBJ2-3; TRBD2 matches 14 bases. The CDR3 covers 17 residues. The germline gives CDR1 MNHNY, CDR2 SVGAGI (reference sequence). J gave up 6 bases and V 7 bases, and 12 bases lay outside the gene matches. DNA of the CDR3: TGTGCCAGCACCAGAAGACTAGCGGGGGGGCCCCCGGATACGCAGTATTTT. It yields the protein CASTRRLAGGPPDTQYF.

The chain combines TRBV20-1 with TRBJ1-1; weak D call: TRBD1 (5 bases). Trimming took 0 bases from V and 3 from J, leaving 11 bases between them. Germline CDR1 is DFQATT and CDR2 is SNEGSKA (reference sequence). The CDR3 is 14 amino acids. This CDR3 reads CSARDPGRDTEAFF. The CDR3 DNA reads TGCAGTGCTAGAGATCCAGGGCGGGACACTGAAGCTTTCTTT.

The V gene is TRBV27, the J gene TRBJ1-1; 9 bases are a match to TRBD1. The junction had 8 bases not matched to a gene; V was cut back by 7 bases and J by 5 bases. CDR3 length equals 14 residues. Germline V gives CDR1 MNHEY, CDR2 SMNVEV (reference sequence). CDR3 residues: CASKDRGVRTEAFF. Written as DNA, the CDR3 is TGTGCCAGCAAAGACAGGGGGGTGAGAACTGAAGCTTTCTTT.

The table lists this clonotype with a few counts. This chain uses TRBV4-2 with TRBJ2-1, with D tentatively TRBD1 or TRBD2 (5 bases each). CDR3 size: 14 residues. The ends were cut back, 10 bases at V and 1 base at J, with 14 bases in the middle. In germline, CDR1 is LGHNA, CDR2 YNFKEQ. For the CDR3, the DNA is TGTGCCACCCGGGACCCACCATCCTACAATGAGCAGTTCTTC. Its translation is CATRDPPSYNEQFF.

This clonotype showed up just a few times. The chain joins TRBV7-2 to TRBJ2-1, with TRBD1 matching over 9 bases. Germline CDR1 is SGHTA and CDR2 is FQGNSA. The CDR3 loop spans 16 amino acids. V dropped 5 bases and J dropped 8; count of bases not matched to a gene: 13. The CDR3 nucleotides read TGTGCCAGCAGCGCCGCGCCGGGACAGGGAGATCATGAGCAGTTCTTC. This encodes CASSAAPGQGDHEQFF.

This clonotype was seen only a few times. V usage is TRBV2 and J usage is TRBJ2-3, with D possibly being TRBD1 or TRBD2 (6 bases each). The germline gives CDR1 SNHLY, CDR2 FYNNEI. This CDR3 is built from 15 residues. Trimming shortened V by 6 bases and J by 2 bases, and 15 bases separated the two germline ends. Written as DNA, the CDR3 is TGTGCCAGCAGCCCGGGGGCCCTCCTCACAGATACGCAGTATTTT. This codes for CASSPGALLTDTQYF.

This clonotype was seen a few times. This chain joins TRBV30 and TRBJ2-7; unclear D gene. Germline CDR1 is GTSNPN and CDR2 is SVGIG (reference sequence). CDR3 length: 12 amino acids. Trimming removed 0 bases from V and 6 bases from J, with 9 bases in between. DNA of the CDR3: TGTGCCTGGAGTGTACGAGCCGGCGAGCAGTACTTC. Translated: CAWSVRAGEQYF.

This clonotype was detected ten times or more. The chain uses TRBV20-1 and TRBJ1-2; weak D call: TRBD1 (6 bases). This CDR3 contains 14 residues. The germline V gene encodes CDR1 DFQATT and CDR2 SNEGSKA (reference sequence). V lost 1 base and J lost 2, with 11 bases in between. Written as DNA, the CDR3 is TGCAGTGCTAGAGCCCTACAGGGAAACTATGGCTACACCTTC. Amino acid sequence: CSARALQGNYGYTF.

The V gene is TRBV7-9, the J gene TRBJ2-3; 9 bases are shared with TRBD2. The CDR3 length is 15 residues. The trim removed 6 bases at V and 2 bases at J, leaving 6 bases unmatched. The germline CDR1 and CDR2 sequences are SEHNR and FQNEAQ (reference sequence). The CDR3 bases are TGTGCCAGCAGGCGCCTAGCGGGAACCACAGATACGCAGTATTTT. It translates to CASRRLAGTTDTQYF.

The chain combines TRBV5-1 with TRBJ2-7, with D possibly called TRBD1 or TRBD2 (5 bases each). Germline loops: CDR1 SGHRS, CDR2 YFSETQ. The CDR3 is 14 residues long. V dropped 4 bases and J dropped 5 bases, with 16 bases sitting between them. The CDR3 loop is CASSPPGTVNEQYF. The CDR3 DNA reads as TGCGCCAGCAGCCCCCCGGGGACCGTCAACGAGCAGTACTTC.

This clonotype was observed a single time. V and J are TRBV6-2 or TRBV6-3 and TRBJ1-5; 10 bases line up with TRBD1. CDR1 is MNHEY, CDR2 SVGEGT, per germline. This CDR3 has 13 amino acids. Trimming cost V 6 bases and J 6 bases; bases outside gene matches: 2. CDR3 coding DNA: TGTGCCAGCAGACGACAGGGGGCTCAGCCCCAGCATTTT. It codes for CASRRQGAQPQHF.